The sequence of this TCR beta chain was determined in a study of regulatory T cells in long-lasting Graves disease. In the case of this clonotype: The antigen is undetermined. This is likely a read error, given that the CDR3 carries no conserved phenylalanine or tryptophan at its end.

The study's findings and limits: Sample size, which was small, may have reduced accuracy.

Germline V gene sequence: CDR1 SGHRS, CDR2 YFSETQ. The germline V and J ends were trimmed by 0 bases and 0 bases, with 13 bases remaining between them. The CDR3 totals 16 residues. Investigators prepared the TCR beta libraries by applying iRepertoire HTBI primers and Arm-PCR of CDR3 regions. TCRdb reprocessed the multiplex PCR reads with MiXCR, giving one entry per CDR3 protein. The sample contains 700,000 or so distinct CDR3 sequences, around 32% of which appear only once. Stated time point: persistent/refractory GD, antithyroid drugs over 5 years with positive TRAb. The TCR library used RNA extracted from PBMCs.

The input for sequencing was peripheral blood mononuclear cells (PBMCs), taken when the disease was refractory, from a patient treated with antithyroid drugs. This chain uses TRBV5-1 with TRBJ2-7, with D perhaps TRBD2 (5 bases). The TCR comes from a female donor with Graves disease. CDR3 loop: CASSLVILRDSYEQYS. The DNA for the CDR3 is TGCGCCAGCAGCTTGGTGATCTTACGGGACTCCTACGAGCAGTACTCC.